The next 12 T cell receptor beta chains were all read from a single sample in a study of identical twins. TCRdb analysed the 5' RACE reads with MiXCR anew, one entry per CDR3 protein. The sample contains a few hundred thousand distinct CDR3 sequences, around 9.7% of which appear only once. Sequencing was carried out using naive T cells sorted from blood. The receptors originated from a woman in her forties or fifties in good health.

In regard to this clonotype: A much larger clone sits a single nucleotide away, making a read error possible. This rearrangement joins TRBV4-1 to TRBJ2-7, with D possibly matching TRBD1 (6 bases). The V end was cut by 1 base, the J end by 8 bases, with 18 bases between. The CDR3 consists of 15 residues. CDR1 is MGHRA, CDR2 YSYEKL, per germline. The CDR3: CASSQVSLQGHQQYF. In DNA form, the CDR3 reads TGCGCCAGCAGCCAAGTCTCCCTACAGGGCCACCAGCAGTACTTC.

The chain joins TRBV7-9 to TRBJ2-5, with D hard to call. From germline, CDR1 is SEHNR and CDR2 FQNEAQ (reference sequence). The CDR3 is 13 residues long. V was pared by 3 bases and J by 0 bases, with 5 bases between. The CDR3 region is CASSFMYQETQYF. DNA of the CDR3: TGTGCCAGCAGCTTTATGTACCAAGAGACCCAGTACTTC. The full variable domain, rest sourced from reference TRBV7-9 and TRBJ2-5, is DTGVSQNPRHKITKRGQNVTFRCDPISEHNRLYWYRQTLGQGPEFLTYFQNEAQLEKSRLLSDRFSAERPKGSFSTLEIQRTEQGDSAMYLCASSFMYQETQYFGPGTRLLVL.

The V gene is TRBV7-2, the J gene TRBJ2-2; D call uncertain. CDR1 is SGHTA, CDR2 FQGNSA, per germline. This CDR3 has 14 residues. V gave up 1 base and J gave up 6 bases, with 9 bases separating them. This chain's CDR3 is CASSLGSGPGELFF. The DNA of the CDR3 is TGTGCCAGCAGCTTAGGCAGTGGGCCCGGGGAGCTGTTTTTT. Looking up the rest from reference TRBV7-2 and TRBJ2-2 gives the full variable domain: GAGVSQSPSNKVTEKGKDVELRCDPISGHTALYWYRQSLGQGLEFLIYFQGNSAPDKSGLPSDRFSAERTGGSVSTLTIQRTQQEDSAVYLCASSLGSGPGELFFGEGSRLTVL.

This clonotype showed up many times. This chain joins TRBV11-2 and TRBJ1-5; TRBD1 might be the D (5 bases). The CDR3 sequence is 14 residues long. In germline, CDR1 is SGHAT, CDR2 FQNNGV. V was shortened by 5 bases and J by 4 bases, with 12 bases between the two germline ends. The CDR3 nucleotides are TGTGCCAGCAGCCGCGATACAGGTAATCAGCCCCAGCATTTT. Translated, it gives CASSRDTGNQPQHF.

This clonotype showed up just a few times. This sequence joins TRBV5-6 and TRBJ1-3; tentative D call: TRBD1 (6 bases). The CDR3 spans 17 residues. Germline CDR1 SGHDT, CDR2 YYEEEE. The V end was cut by 0 bases, the J end by 0 bases, with 13 bases between. The CDR3 DNA reads as TGTGCCAGCAGCTTGGACATGGGGGCTCTCTCTGGAAACACCATATATTTT. It is translated as CASSLDMGALSGNTIYF.

The chain combines TRBV14 with TRBJ1-2; no definite D call. Germline V gene data show CDR1 as SGHDN and CDR2 as FVKESK. V lost 0 bases, J lost 4 bases, and 9 bases lay in between. CDR3 length: 14 residues. The CDR3 here is CASSQEGSSYGYTF. The CDR3, as DNA: TGTGCCAGCAGCCAAGAGGGCAGCAGCTATGGCTACACCTTC.

This clonotype has just a few counts. The chain carries TRBV24-1 and TRBJ2-3; D might be TRBD1 (7 bases). CDR1 is KGHDR and CDR2 is SFDVKD in the germline V gene. V lost 5 bases and J 3 bases, leaving 14 bases between the germline ends. This CDR3 comprises 15 residues. This CDR3 is CATSAHRGGTDTQYF. The DNA for the CDR3 is TGTGCCACCAGTGCTCACAGGGGAGGAACAGATACGCAGTATTTT.

This clonotype appeared many times. The chain joins TRBV20-1 to TRBJ1-1; possible D gene TRBD1, 6 bases. V lost 6 bases, J lost 4 bases, and 15 bases lay in between. This CDR3 is 13 amino acids long. Germline CDR1 reads DFQATT; CDR2 reads SNEGSKA (reference sequence). Here the CDR3 reads CSAFKDSSTEAFF. Here the CDR3 DNA reads TGCAGTGCGTTTAAGGACAGCAGCACTGAAGCTTTCTTT.

This clonotype was seen many times. The chain joins TRBV20-1 to TRBJ1-1; D ambiguous. Germline V CDR1 and CDR2: DFQATT, SNEGSKA (reference sequence). V lost 2 bases to trimming and J lost 3 bases, with 4 bases between them. This CDR3 has 11 amino acids. The CDR3: CSARSYTEAFF. The CDR3 DNA reads TGCAGTGCTAGATCCTACACTGAAGCTTTCTTT.

CDR3: CASTTKTGRRFYEQYF. In DNA form, the CDR3 reads TGTGCCAGCACTACCAAAACAGGGAGGAGGTTCTACGAGCAGTACTTC. The V and J genes are TRBV2 and TRBJ2-7; D is possibly TRBD1 or TRBD2 (6 bases each). Trimming removed 7 bases from V and 3 bases from J, with 22 bases in between. The CDR3 is 16 amino acids. The germline CDR1 and CDR2 sequences are SNHLY and FYNNEI.

This clonotype was seen more than once but under ten times. This chain links TRBV12-3 or TRBV12-4 with TRBJ2-7, with 9 positions matching TRBD1. J was trimmed by 10 bases and V by 6 bases; bases with no gene match: 13. The CDR3 covers 14 residues. CDR3 sequence: CASRPDRGPTQQYF. For the CDR3, the DNA is TGTGCCAGCAGGCCGGACAGGGGCCCTACTCAACAGTACTTC.

Many counts were recorded for this clonotype. The chain uses TRBV4-1 and TRBJ1-2; D gene uncertain. The CDR3 sequence is 11 residues long. Trimming removed 7 bases from V and 5 bases from J, with 8 bases in between. Germline-derived CDR1 and CDR2 are MGHRA and YSYEKL. The CDR3 DNA reads as TGCGCCAGCACCGGCGGGTATGGCTACACCTTC. It is translated as CASTGGYGYTF.